The clone carrying this T cell receptor beta chain was counted at least ten times. The target antigen is unknown. TCRdb fed the 5' RACE reads into MiXCR, producing one record per CDR3 protein. The table has about 16,000 distinct CDR3 sequences, about 6% seen once. The record originates from a study of spatial heterogeneity in lung cancer. The study's findings and limits: Mutation tallies in tumors tracked expanded intratumoral alpha and beta TCR counts.

The CDR3 totals 14 residues. Trimming cost V 6 bases and J 4 bases; bases outside gene matches: 8. CDR1 is MGHDK, CDR2 SYGVNS, per germline. Noted time point: sample taken at primary tumor resection. The input material, whole RNA from tumor, nontumor lung or frozen PBMC, was sequenced unsorted. This clonotype originated in a female donor with early-stage non-small cell lung cancer. The source material was lung tumor tissue, sampled at surgery. J is TRBJ1-1 and V is TRBV25-1; 7 nucleotides line up with TRBD1. CDR3 sequence reads: CASRETGFGTEAFF. The CDR3 nucleotides are TGTGCCAGCAGAGAGACAGGGTTCGGCACTGAAGCTTTCTTT. Together with reference TRBV25-1 and TRBJ1-1, the CDR3 gives the full variable domain: EADIYQTPRYLVIGTGKKITLECSQTMGHDKMYWYQQDPGMELHLIHYSYGVNSTEKGDLSSESTVSRIRTEHFPLTLESARPSHTSQYLCASRETGFGTEAFFGQGTRLTVV.